This section outlines one T cell receptor beta chain sequence together with its context. The antigen it binds to is not known. No clone much larger than this one lies a single base away; base qualities are absent. This record comes from a study of blood T cell repertoires in COVID-19 (dated by TCRdb to 2020 to 2021). About the investigation overall: Samples from collaborators originated in the United States, Italy and Spain and spanned both the acute and convalescent phases of COVID-19. The material from the prospective study consisted of cDNA or gDNA derived from T cells, B-cell-depleted T cells, or PBMCs. The dataset comprised deeply sampled blood TCRbeta repertoires from subjects exposed to, actively infected with, or recovered from COVID-19. The repertoires were released in a freely available public database intended as a resource for research on the immune response to SARS-CoV-2. Samples came from the ongoing ImmuneRACE study (first 160 participants) plus 1,254 subjects from 6 global collaborators. A de-identified subject ID, COVID-19 status, age in years and sex were almost always included in the sample metadata. Where available, HLA class I and class II types were obtained from metadata supplied by the sample provider rather than from assay-based typing.

Participants in the prospective study were aged about 18 to 95 years, lived in approximately 26 United States geographic areas, and enrolled through a virtual design. In the prospective study, participants were assigned to cohorts based on the clinical history participants reported in a screening survey and a study questionnaire. For ImmuneRACE Cohort 3, a participant was defined as recovered based on two consecutive negative NP/OP PCR tests, clearance by a healthcare professional, or resolution of symptoms. Each participant in the prospective study had whole blood, serum and a nasopharyngeal or oropharyngeal swab collected by mobile phlebotomists. Prospective study participants could optionally give additional blood draws and questionnaires over a roughly 2-month period. Before DNA extraction, prospective study blood samples were shipped either frozen or at room temperature. TCRbeta CDR3 regions were amplified from genomic DNA by means of the immunoSEQ Assay, a bias-controlled multiplex PCR. The paper's data handling went like this. Nucleated cell counts per sample were estimated from amplification of reference gene primers within the assay. Sequence reads were collapsed and filtered to measure the absolute abundance of every unique TCRbeta CDR3 rearrangement. Productive Simpson clonality was computed per sample as the square root of Simpson's diversity index over productive rearrangements. Not all clones reach the TCRdb copy of this immuneACCESS table, which keeps in-frame sequences only. Checked studies attribute under half of the gap to unresolved V genes and leave the rest unexplained. The V and J calls and the clone size are those of that table, but D and trimming were determined from the DNA. This sample has around 200,000 clones in its table, and approximately 90% of those were observed once. The ten most abundant clones make up over 1% of the sample.

Findings and caveats that apply to the study as a whole: Clinical and demographic metadata were provided uncurated, with the amount varying by source and participant.

This clonotype was sampled from a man aged 25 to 45 who had recovered from COVID-19. Sequenced sample: PBMCs or T cells enriched from blood (not recorded which).

The nucleotides are TGTGCCAGCAGTGAATGGACTAGCGCGACAGATACGCAGTATTTT. This encodes CASSEWTSATDTQYF. In this chain, TRBV2 is recombined with TRBJ2-3, and 9 bases in between align with TRBD2. The germline V gene encodes CDR1 SNHLY and CDR2 FYNNEI. The CDR3 holds 15 amino acids from the cysteine to the phenylalanine. This entry keeps only the CDR3 DNA: 45 bases, framed from base 1. V lost 2 bases and J lost 3 bases, and the count of bases not matched to a germline gene is 3.